The rows below give T cell receptor beta chains drawn from one sample of a study of blood T cells in healthy people across ages. TCRdb recomputed calls from the 5' RACE reads with MiXCR, one row per CDR3 protein. The data contain approximately 820,000 distinct CDR3 sequences, around two fifths of them singletons. Input material: blood. Source of these receptors: a man between 60 and 70 years old in good health. CDR3s include the opening cysteine and the closing phenylalanine or tryptophan. D genes are given only for firm matches. Clone size is stated in some rows and not others, as once, few, many or a class when expanded.

CDR3aa: CASSPSTGTRYNEQFF; CDR3nt: TGTGCCAGCAGCCCCTCAACCGGGACTAGGTACAATGAGCAGTTCTTC; v_gene: TRBV13; abundance: few; d_gene: TRBD2; j_gene: TRBJ2-1
CDR3aa: CASGLAGLTDTQYF; CDR3nt: TGTGCCAGCGGACTAGCGGGGCTCACAGATACGCAGTATTTT; v_gene: TRBV2; abundance: NA; d_gene: TRBD2; j_gene: TRBJ2-3
CDR3aa: CASSSRADRVKETQYF; CDR3nt: TGTGCCAGCAGCTCCAGGGCAGATAGGGTCAAGGAGACCCAGTACTTC; v_gene: TRBV13; abundance: NA; d_gene: NA; j_gene: TRBJ2-5
CDR3aa: CASRPESTLAGKYNEQFF; CDR3nt: TGTGCCAGCAGACCCGAGTCGACGCTAGCGGGGAAATACAATGAGCAGTTCTTC; v_gene: TRBV2; abundance: NA; d_gene: TRBD2; j_gene: TRBJ2-1
CDR3aa: CASIYGYNEQFF; CDR3nt: TGTGCCAGCATTTACGGATACAATGAGCAGTTCTTC; v_gene: TRBV6-1; abundance: NA; d_gene: NA; j_gene: TRBJ2-1
CDR3aa: CSARDPAGMNTEAFF; CDR3nt: TGCAGTGCTAGAGATCCAGCCGGGATGAACACTGAAGCTTTCTTT; v_gene: TRBV20-1; abundance: few; d_gene: NA; j_gene: TRBJ1-1
CDR3aa: CASSQPIIGGTQYF; CDR3nt: TGCGCCAGCAGCCAACCTATCATTGGCGGGACCCAGTACTTC; v_gene: TRBV4-1; abundance: NA; d_gene: NA; j_gene: TRBJ2-5
CDR3aa: CASSYSTPYYGYTF; CDR3nt: TGTGCCAGCAGTTATTCCACACCTTACTATGGCTACACCTTC; v_gene: TRBV6-2/TRBV6-3; abundance: NA; d_gene: NA; j_gene: TRBJ1-2
CDR3aa: CASSFKVLAGGGTDTQYF; CDR3nt: TGTGCCAGCAGTTTCAAAGTACTAGCGGGGGGAGGCACAGATACGCAGTATTTT; v_gene: TRBV12-3/TRBV12-4; abundance: NA; d_gene: TRBD2; j_gene: TRBJ2-3
CDR3aa: CASKGGGSSGNTIYF; CDR3nt: TGTGCCAGCAAAGGCGGTGGGAGCTCTGGAAACACCATATATTTT; v_gene: TRBV28; abundance: NA; d_gene: NA; j_gene: TRBJ1-3
CDR3aa: CASSFGGGASDAQYF; CDR3nt: TGTGCCAGCAGTTTCGGCGGGGGGGCCTCAGATGCGCAGTATTTT; v_gene: TRBV12-3/TRBV12-4; abundance: NA; d_gene: TRBD2; j_gene: TRBJ2-3
CDR3aa: CSVWGTEAFF; CDR3nt: TGCAGCGTTTGGGGCACTGAAGCTTTCTTT; v_gene: TRBV29-1; abundance: NA; d_gene: NA; j_gene: TRBJ1-1
CDR3aa: CASREAGNSYNEQFF; CDR3nt: TGTGCCAGCAGAGAGGCGGGGAACTCCTACAATGAGCAGTTCTTC; v_gene: TRBV6-2/TRBV6-3; abundance: few; d_gene: NA; j_gene: TRBJ2-1
CDR3aa: CSATLAGFSGELFF; CDR3nt: TGCAGTGCCACACTAGCGGGTTTCTCCGGGGAGCTGTTTTTT; v_gene: TRBV20-1; abundance: few; d_gene: TRBD2; j_gene: TRBJ2-2
CDR3aa: CASSQGFGAYEQYF; CDR3nt: TGTGCCAGCAGCCAAGGGTTCGGGGCCTATGAGCAGTACTTC; v_gene: TRBV3-1; abundance: NA; d_gene: NA; j_gene: TRBJ2-7
CDR3aa: CASSFILPGQGVNEQFF; CDR3nt: TGTGCCAGCAGCTTTATACTGCCGGGACAGGGGGTCAATGAGCAGTTCTTC; v_gene: TRBV11-2; abundance: few; d_gene: TRBD1; j_gene: TRBJ2-1
CDR3aa: CASSLVGEHYYEQFF; CDR3nt: TGCGCCAGCAGCTTGGTGGGAGAACACTACTATGAGCAGTTCTTC; v_gene: TRBV5-1; abundance: NA; d_gene: NA; j_gene: TRBJ2-1